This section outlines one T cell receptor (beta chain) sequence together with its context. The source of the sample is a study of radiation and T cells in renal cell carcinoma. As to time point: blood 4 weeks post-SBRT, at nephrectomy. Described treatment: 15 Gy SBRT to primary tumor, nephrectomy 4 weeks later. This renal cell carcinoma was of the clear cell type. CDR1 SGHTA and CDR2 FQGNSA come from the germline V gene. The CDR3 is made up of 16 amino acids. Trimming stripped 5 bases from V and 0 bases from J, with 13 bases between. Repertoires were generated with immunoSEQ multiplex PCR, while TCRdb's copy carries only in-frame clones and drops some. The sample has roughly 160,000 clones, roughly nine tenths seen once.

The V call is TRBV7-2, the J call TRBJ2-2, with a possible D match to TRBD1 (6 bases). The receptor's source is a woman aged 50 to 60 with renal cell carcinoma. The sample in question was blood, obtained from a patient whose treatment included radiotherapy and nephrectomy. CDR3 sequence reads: CASSIRDNPNTGELFF. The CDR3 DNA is TGTGCCAGCAGCATCCGGGACAACCCGAACACCGGGGAGCTGTTTTTT.